The rows below give T cell receptor beta chains drawn from one sample of a study of shared clonotypes between healthy human individuals. Only in-frame clones appear in the TCRdb table, and some are missing; sequencing was by immunoSEQ multiplex PCR. Of hundreds of thousands of clones in the sample, more than 70% were seen once. Sequenced input: memory CD4+ T cells sorted from blood. These receptors came from a woman younger than 45 in good health. CDR3s include the opening cysteine and the closing phenylalanine or tryptophan. A D gene is named only where the DNA matches it firmly. Only some rows state a clone size, as once, few, many or a class for expanded clones.

V gene	D gene	clone size	CDR3 length	J gene	CDR3 protein	CDR3 DNA
TRBV18	NA	NA	17	TRBJ2-5	CASSPPGRVVDGKTQYF	TGTGCCAGCTCACCACCGGGCAGGGTGGTGGATGGGAAGACCCAGTACTTC
TRBV7-6	NA	many	12	TRBJ2-3	CASSLGTYTQYF	TGTGCCAGCAGCTTAGGCACCTATACGCAGTATTTT
TRBV18	NA	NA	13	TRBJ2-7	CASSAGGRLEQYF	TGTGCCAGCTCCGCGGGCGGACGTTTGGAGCAGTACTTC
TRBV5-5	TRBD2	few	14	TRBJ2-2	CASSFWAGDGELFF	TGTGCCAGCAGCTTTTGGGCGGGAGACGGGGAGCTGTTTTTT
TRBV5-8	NA	NA	19	TRBJ1-5	CASSLGVLPFNYSNQPQHF	TGTGCCAGCAGCTTGGGAGTTCTACCGTTTAATTATAGCAATCAGCCCCAGCATTTT
TRBV7-3	TRBD2	NA	14	TRBJ2-7	CASSFKASGGTKYF	TGTGCCAGCAGCTTCAAGGCCAGCGGGGGAACCAAGTACTTC
TRBV11-1	NA	NA	15	TRBJ2-3	CASRFAGSVGDTQYF	TGTGCCAGCAGGTTCGCGGGATCAGTGGGAGATACGCAGTATTTT
TRBV6-1	NA	NA	12	TRBJ2-5	CASSESGETQYF	TGTGCCAGCAGTGAATCGGGGGAGACCCAGTACTTC
TRBV30	NA	NA	13	TRBJ2-1	CAWSGLMPHEQFF	TGTGCCTGGAGCGGACTAATGCCCCATGAGCAGTTCTTC
TRBV19	NA	NA	15	TRBJ2-2	CASRATGAETGELFF	TGTGCCAGTAGGGCCACGGGGGCGGAGACCGGGGAGCTGTTTTTT
TRBV5-1	TRBD1	NA	13	TRBJ2-7	CASSQDRTYEQYF	TGCGCCAGCAGCCAGGACAGGACCTACGAGCAGTACTTC
TRBV28	TRBD1	NA	13	TRBJ1-5	CASSWTGVQPQHF	TGTGCCAGCAGTTGGACAGGCGTCCAGCCCCAGCATTTT
TRBV7-8	TRBD1	NA	15	TRBJ2-3	CASSLRDRGSDTQYF	TGTGCCAGCAGCTTACGGGACAGGGGTTCAGATACGCAGTATTTT
TRBV10-3	TRBD2	NA	15	TRBJ2-7	CATQGHSGSSYEQYF	TGTGCCACCCAGGGGCATAGCGGGAGCTCCTACGAGCAGTACTTC
TRBV25-1	NA	NA	16	TRBJ2-2	CASTPTRDVTYGELFF	TGTGCCAGCACCCCTACCCGGGACGTCACCTACGGGGAGCTGTTTTTT
TRBV28	NA	NA	12	TRBJ2-3	CASRLTGDTQYF	TGTGCCAGCAGGCTAACGGGAGATACGCAGTATTTT
TRBV19	NA	NA	12	TRBJ1-5	CASSIYRQPQHF	TGTGCCAGTAGTATATATCGGCAGCCCCAGCATTTT
TRBV2	TRBD1	NA	12	TRBJ2-7	CASRQGSYEQYF	TGTGCCAGCAGACAGGGGTCCTACGAGCAGTACTTC
TRBV28	TRBD2	NA	19	TRBJ2-7	CASSFVGRGGLAGGLEQYF	TGTGCCAGCAGTTTTGTCGGGCGGGGAGGACTAGCGGGAGGTCTTGAGCAGTACTTC
TRBV6-1	NA	NA	15	TRBJ2-3	CASSNSRGGTDTQYF	TGTGCCAGCAGCAATTCGAGGGGGGGCACAGATACGCAGTATTTT
TRBV5-1	TRBD2	few	16	TRBJ2-3	CASSPGLAGETDTQYF	TGCGCCAGCAGCCCGGGACTAGCGGGAGAAACAGATACGCAGTATTTT
TRBV28	NA	NA	13	TRBJ2-7	CASSLANSYEQYF	TGTGCCAGCAGTTTGGCTAACTCCTACGAGCAGTACTTC
TRBV25-1	TRBD2	NA	14	TRBJ2-2	CASGREGPTGELFF	TGTGCCAGCGGGCGGGAGGGCCCCACCGGGGAGCTGTTTTTT
TRBV5-6	NA	few	14	TRBJ2-5	CASSLRGKGETQYF	TGTGCCAGCAGCTTGCGTGGAAAGGGAGAGACCCAGTACTTC
TRBV4-1	NA	once	19	TRBJ1-1	CASSHGGRFLGALGTEAFF	TGCGCCAGCAGCCATGGGGGGCGGTTTCTTGGGGCGCTGGGCACTGAAGCTTTCTTT
TRBV5-6	NA	NA	14	TRBJ1-2	CASSLGWGSGGYTF	TGTGCCAGCAGCTTGGGATGGGGGAGTGGTGGCTACACCTTC
TRBV18	TRBD1	NA	14	TRBJ1-4	CASSPGQGSEKLFF	TGTGCCAGCTCACCGGGACAGGGAAGTGAAAAACTGTTTTTT
TRBV2	TRBD1	NA	16	TRBJ1-5	CASSRIHRGANQPQHF	TGTGCCAGCTCAAGAATTCACAGGGGGGCAAATCAGCCCCAGCATTTT
TRBV10-3	TRBD2	NA	14	TRBJ2-2	CAISSGSGSGELFF	TGTGCCATCAGTAGCGGGAGCGGATCCGGGGAGCTGTTTTTT
TRBV6-5	NA	NA	15	TRBJ2-6	CASSFQGTGANVLTF	TGTGCCAGCAGTTTCCAGGGTACTGGGGCCAACGTCCTGACTTTC
TRBV25-1	TRBD1	NA	13	TRBJ1-2	CASSVTGGYGYTF	TGTGCCAGCAGTGTCACAGGGGGCTATGGCTACACCTTC
TRBV19	NA	NA	13	TRBJ2-5	CASSIFRQETQYF	TGTGCCAGTAGTATATTCCGCCAGGAGACCCAGTACTTC
TRBV5-6	NA	few	15	TRBJ2-2	CASSMGRLNTGELFF	TGTGCCAGCAGCATGGGACGGCTGAACACCGGGGAGCTGTTTTTT
TRBV5-1	NA	few	12	TRBJ2-3	CASCGEADTQYF	TGCGCCAGCTGTGGGGAGGCAGATACGCAGTATTTT
TRBV27	TRBD2	once	17	TRBJ2-3	CASSFGSGWDYTDTQYF	TGTGCCAGCAGTTTTGGTAGCGGGTGGGATTACACAGATACGCAGTATTTT
TRBV7-9	NA	NA	13	TRBJ1-2	CASSFGLNYGYTF	TGTGCCAGCAGCTTTGGCCTTAACTATGGCTACACCTTC
TRBV28	NA	NA	12	TRBJ1-1	CASRGGNPGAFF	TGTGCCAGCAGGGGTGGAAACCCGGGAGCTTTCTTT
TRBV7-9	NA	once	15	TRBJ2-1	CASSHRSSSYNEQFF	TGTGCCAGCAGCCATAGGAGTTCGTCCTACAATGAGCAGTTCTTC
TRBV30	NA	NA	12	TRBJ1-2	CARDVGGYGYTF	TGTGCCCGGGATGTCGGAGGATATGGCTACACCTTC
TRBV27	NA	few	16	TRBJ2-3	CASSLFAASGTDTQYF	TGTGCCAGCAGTTTATTCGCGGCTAGCGGCACAGATACGCAGTATTTT
TRBV2	TRBD2	few	12	TRBJ2-1	CASTSGYNEQFF	TGTGCCAGCACTAGCGGCTACAATGAGCAGTTCTTC
TRBV6-1	NA	NA	10	TRBJ2-3	CASGGDTQYF	TGTGCCAGCGGGGGAGATACGCAGTATTTT
TRBV18	TRBD1	many	14	TRBJ2-7	CASSPMTGSYEQYF	TGTGCCAGCTCACCTATGACAGGGAGCTACGAGCAGTACTTC
TRBV19	TRBD2	NA	14	TRBJ2-1	CASSMQLADNEQFF	TGTGCCAGTAGTATGCAACTAGCGGACAATGAGCAGTTCTTC